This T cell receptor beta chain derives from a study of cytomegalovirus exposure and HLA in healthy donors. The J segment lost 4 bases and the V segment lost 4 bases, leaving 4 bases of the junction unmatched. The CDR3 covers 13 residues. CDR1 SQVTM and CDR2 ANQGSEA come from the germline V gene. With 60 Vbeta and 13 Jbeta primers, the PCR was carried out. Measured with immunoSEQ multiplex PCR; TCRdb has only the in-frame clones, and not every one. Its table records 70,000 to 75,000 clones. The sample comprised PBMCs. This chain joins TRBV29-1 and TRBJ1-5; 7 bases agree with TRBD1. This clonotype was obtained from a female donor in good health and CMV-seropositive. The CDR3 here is CSVAGTANQPQHF. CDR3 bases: TGCAGCGTTGCCGGGACAGCAAATCAGCCCCAGCATTTT.